These T cell receptor beta chains were read from a single sample in a study of yellow fever vaccine responses in identical twins. TCRdb re-analysed the RT-PCR reads in MiXCR, keeping a single row per CDR3 protein. In the table there are approximately 6,900 distinct CDR3 sequences, 80% to 85% of which are singletons. The input for sequencing was T cells from blood (PBMCs), unsorted or a sorted subset (not recorded which), taken before or after yellow fever vaccination (not recorded which). The receptors derive from a woman aged 18-29 years who received the yellow fever vaccine. CDR3s include the opening cysteine and the closing phenylalanine or tryptophan. Fields, in order: clone size, D gene, V gene, J gene, CDR3 DNA, CDR3 protein. A D gene is named only where the DNA matches it firmly. Clone sizes are given selectively: once, few, many, or a class where the clone is expanded.

>NA|NA|TRBV9|TRBJ2-1
TGTGCCAGCAGCGTGAGTGACCATGAGCAGTTCTTC
CASSVSDHEQFF
>few|NA|TRBV29-1|TRBJ1-1
TGCAGCGTTGAAGATCGCGGCACTGAAGCTTTCTTT
CSVEDRGTEAFF
>NA|NA|TRBV12-3/TRBV12-4|TRBJ2-7
TGTGCCAGCGCAGGGTGGGCTGGCAGCTCCTACGAGCAGTACTTC
CASAGWAGSSYEQYF
>NA|NA|TRBV15|TRBJ1-5
TGTGCCACCAGCATTGGCAGTAGCAATCAGCCCCAGCATTTT
CATSIGSSNQPQHF
>NA|TRBD2|TRBV4-2|TRBJ2-7
TGTGCCAGCAGCCAAGGTGTAGCGGGGTACGAGCAGTACTTC
CASSQGVAGYEQYF
>NA|NA|TRBV11-3|TRBJ1-3
TGTGCCAGCAGCACAGACAGCTCTGGAAACACCATATATTTT
CASSTDSSGNTIYF
>NA|NA|TRBV29-1|TRBJ2-2
TGCAGCGTTGTCGAGGGTACGGTCGAGGCCGGGGAGCTGTTTTTT
CSVVEGTVEAGELFF
>NA|NA|TRBV29-1|TRBJ2-7
TGCAGCGTTGAAGGGGACGGCTACGAGCAGTACTTC
CSVEGDGYEQYF
>NA|TRBD1|TRBV6-5|TRBJ2-3
TGTGCCAGCAGTTACGTTCCAGGGGGCGCGACAGATACGCAGTATTTT
CASSYVPGGATDTQYF
>NA|NA|TRBV11-1|TRBJ1-1
TGTGCCAGCAGCCACGGATCAGAAGGTTCGGTGAACACTGAAGCTTTCTTT
CASSHGSEGSVNTEAFF
>few|NA|TRBV6-1|TRBJ1-1
TGTGCCAGCAGTACGGGGGTGGGCACTGAAGCTTTCTTT
CASSTGVGTEAFF
>NA|NA|TRBV7-7|TRBJ2-5
TGTGCTAGCAGCTTCCGGGAGTGGGGAGAGACCCAGTACTTC
CASSFREWGETQYF
>NA|TRBD1|TRBV4-1|TRBJ2-7
TGCGCCAGCAGCCTATATACCGGGACAGGGTCCTACGAGCAGTACTTC
CASSLYTGTGSYEQYF
>NA|NA|TRBV5-1|TRBJ2-5
TGCGCCAGCAGCCCATACCAGGGTTCGGAGACCCAGTACTTC
CASSPYQGSETQYF
>NA|NA|TRBV15|TRBJ2-3
TGTGCCACCAGCAGATCGAAAGGGGAGGGGGCGCAGTATTTT
CATSRSKGEGAQYF
>NA|NA|TRBV4-1|TRBJ1-2
TGCGCCAGCAGCTTCGAGGCGGGGAGCGAGGATGGCTACACCTTC
CASSFEAGSEDGYTF
>NA|NA|TRBV12-3/TRBV12-4|TRBJ2-2
TGTGCCAGCAGTTGGGCAGGGAACACCGGGGAGCTGTTTTTT
CASSWAGNTGELFF
>NA|NA|TRBV2|TRBJ2-5
TGTGCCAGCAGTGAAGTCAGGAAAGAGACCCAGTACTTC
CASSEVRKETQYF
>NA|TRBD2|TRBV13|TRBJ2-3
TGTGCCAGCAGCTTAGTCCCAGCGGGGGGGCCTTCGACAAGCACAGATACGCAGTATTTT
CASSLVPAGGPSTSTDTQYF
>NA|TRBD1|TRBV4-3|TRBJ2-7
TGCGCCAGCAGCCTAGGGACAGGGTCCTCCGAGCAGTACTTC
CASSLGTGSSEQYF
>NA|NA|TRBV4-3|TRBJ2-3
TGCGCCAGCAGCCAAGATGGCCCCTCTGGGATTGATACGCAGTATTTT
CASSQDGPSGIDTQYF
>NA|TRBD1|TRBV28|TRBJ2-7
TGTGCCAGCAGATTCCCGGGACAGGGTGCTTACGAGCAGTACTTC
CASRFPGQGAYEQYF
>NA|NA|TRBV25-1|TRBJ2-7
TGTGCCAGCAGTGAATTACCCTTTTCTAGCTCCTACGAGCAGTACTTC
CASSELPFSSSYEQYF
>NA|NA|TRBV5-6|TRBJ1-1
TGTGCCAGCAGATGGGCGACGGACACTGAAGCTTTCTTT
CASRWATDTEAFF
>NA|TRBD1|TRBV28|TRBJ2-5
TGTGCCAGCAGTTCCGGGACAGGGGTCGGGGAGACCCAGTACTTC
CASSSGTGVGETQYF
>NA|NA|TRBV27|TRBJ2-3
TGTGCCAGCAGTTGGGGGGGCACAGATACGCAGTATTTT
CASSWGGTDTQYF
>NA|NA|TRBV29-1|TRBJ2-5
TGCAGCGTTGAAGTGAGGGGACAAGAGACCCAGTACTTC
CSVEVRGQETQYF
>NA|NA|TRBV14|TRBJ2-7
TGTGCCAGCAGCCAAGATTTGACCTACGAGCAGTACTTC
CASSQDLTYEQYF
>NA|TRBD2|TRBV28|TRBJ2-3
TGTGCCAGCAGTTCCCGGGGGGAGGCAGATACGCAGTATTTT
CASSSRGEADTQYF
>NA|TRBD1|TRBV7-6|TRBJ2-1
TGTGCCAGCAGCTCCCGACAGGGGGCGGTGTACAATGAGCAGTTCTTC
CASSSRQGAVYNEQFF
>NA|NA|TRBV19|TRBJ2-7
TGTGCCAGTAGTAATACCTACGAGCAGTACTTC
CASSNTYEQYF
>NA|TRBD1|TRBV29-1|TRBJ2-5
TGCAGCGTTGTGGAGACAGGGTGGGAGACCCAGTACTTC
CSVVETGWETQYF
>NA|NA|TRBV6-4|TRBJ2-1
TGTGCCAGCAGCCGGGGGGCCGAGGATGAGCAGTTCTTC
CASSRGAEDEQFF
>NA|NA|TRBV19|TRBJ1-1
TGTGCCAGTAGTCCCCGGCGGCAGACGAACACTGAAGCTTTCTTT
CASSPRRQTNTEAFF
>NA|NA|TRBV9|TRBJ2-7
TGTGCCAGCAGCGTAGCTACGGGGGACTCCTACGAGCAGTACTTC
CASSVATGDSYEQYF
>NA|TRBD1|TRBV11-1|TRBJ2-3
TGTGCCAGCAGCTTGGACAGGACTCAGACGCAGTATTTT
CASSLDRTQTQYF
>NA|TRBD2|TRBV7-3|TRBJ2-1
TGTGCCAGCAGCTCTGATAGCGGGGGGGCCTCCAATGAGCAGTTCTTC
CASSSDSGGASNEQFF
>NA|NA|TRBV19|TRBJ2-7
TGTGCCAGTAGTGTCCAGCCGGGGCTATTCTACGAGCAGTACTTC
CASSVQPGLFYEQYF
>NA|TRBD2|TRBV10-3|TRBJ2-1
TGTGCCATCAGTGAGGGACTAGCGGGGGGGGGTAATGAGCAGTTCTTC
CAISEGLAGGGNEQFF
>NA|TRBD1|TRBV11-1|TRBJ2-1
TGTGCCAGCAGCTTAGTTGGGACAGGCGCATACAATGAGCAGTTCTTC
CASSLVGTGAYNEQFF
>NA|TRBD2|TRBV11-1|TRBJ2-3
TGTGCCAGCAGCCCCACTAGCGGGATAACACCAGATACGCAGTATTTT
CASSPTSGITPDTQYF
>NA|TRBD1|TRBV29-1|TRBJ2-1
TGCAGCGTTGCGCTGGGACAGCACAATGAGCAGTTCTTC
CSVALGQHNEQFF
>NA|NA|TRBV7-6|TRBJ1-1
TGTGCCAGCAGCTTAGCAGCAGGGACTGAAGCTTTCTTT
CASSLAAGTEAFF
>NA|NA|TRBV9|TRBJ2-2
TGTGCCAGCAGCAACCCGAGCGGAACAGCCGACACCGGGGAGCTGTTTTTT
CASSNPSGTADTGELFF
>NA|TRBD1|TRBV9|TRBJ2-1
TGTGCCAGCAGCGTACAGGGGGCCTACAATGAGCAGTTCTTC
CASSVQGAYNEQFF
>NA|TRBD2|TRBV20-1|TRBJ2-1
TGCAGTGCTAGAGATCTAGCGGGAGACCTTAATGAGCAGTTCTTC
CSARDLAGDLNEQFF
>NA|NA|TRBV11-2|TRBJ2-3
TGTGCCAGCAGCTTCTGGGTTAGCGCGATGGAGACAGATACGCAGTATTTT
CASSFWVSAMETDTQYF
>NA|NA|TRBV21-1|TRBJ2-3
TGTGCCAGCAGCAAAGAGGCGGGCAGCCGAGTAGTTTGTACGCAGTATTTT
CASSKEAGSRVVCTQYF
>once|NA|TRBV12-3/TRBV12-4|TRBJ2-2
TGTGCCAGCAGTCAGGGGAGGGACACCGGGGAGCTGTTTTTT
CASSQGRDTGELFF
>NA|NA|TRBV6-5|TRBJ1-3
TGTGCCAGCAGTTACCATAGAGAGGGGCTCGGGAACACCATATATTTT
CASSYHREGLGNTIYF
>NA|TRBD1|TRBV11-1|TRBJ2-7
TGTGCCATAGGGGACAGCAAATACGAGCAGTACTTC
CAIGDSKYEQYF
>NA|NA|TRBV11-1|TRBJ2-7
TGTGCCAGCAGCCCCCGGGACGGACTTAACGAGCAGTACTTC
CASSPRDGLNEQYF
>few|TRBD2|TRBV20-1|TRBJ2-7
TGCAGTGCTAGGGAGCTAGCGGGAGACTCCTACGAGCAGTACTTC
CSARELAGDSYEQYF
>once|NA|TRBV29-1|TRBJ2-6
TGCAGCGTTGCGGACTCTGGGGCCAACGTCCTGACTTTC
CSVADSGANVLTF
>NA|NA|TRBV27|TRBJ1-5
TGTGCCAGCAGTTTATCAGGAGGGTTTCAGCCCCAGCATTTT
CASSLSGGFQPQHF
>NA|NA|TRBV29-1|TRBJ2-7
TGCAGCGTTGAAGAGCAAAACTCCTACGAGCAGTACTTC
CSVEEQNSYEQYF
>NA|NA|TRBV28|TRBJ2-7
TGTGCCAGCAGTCCCGGCCTTACGAACTCCTACGAGCAGTACTTC
CASSPGLTNSYEQYF
>NA|NA|TRBV7-9|TRBJ2-4
TGTGCCAGCAGTCCTCTACAGGGCGGGACCAAAAACATTCAGTACTTC
CASSPLQGGTKNIQYF